This TCR beta chain was captured by sequencing in a study of shared clonotypes between healthy human individuals. General observations from the study: It was anticipated that sequencing depth would influence how many clonotypes donors shared.

Regarding this clone: What it binds is not known.

Assay: immunoSEQ multiplex PCR; the TCRdb copy retains only in-frame clones and omits some. The sample includes roughly 770,000 clones, about 96% seen only once; the top ten take less than 0.25%. It was CD45RO-negative cells, positively selected for CCR7, that made up naive CD8 cells, with terminally differentiated effector memory CD45RA+ cells excluded. All participating donors were Caucasian adults from Nashville, Tennessee. With 7 bases clipped from V and 0 bases from J, the junction kept 8 bases outside the gene matches. Germline CDR1 reads LNHDA; CDR2 reads SQIVND (reference sequence). The CDR3 totals 18 residues.

The chain recombines TRBV19 with TRBJ2-1, with 14 bases lining up with TRBD2. This TCR was sampled from a man under 40 in good health. Sequenced input: naive CD8+ T cells sorted from blood. The CDR3 region is CASNPTSGRESSYNEQFF. The CDR3 DNA is TGTGCCAGTAACCCGACTAGCGGGAGGGAAAGCTCCTACAATGAGCAGTTCTTC. Variable domain in full (rest from reference TRBV19 and TRBJ2-1): DGGITQSPKYLFRKEGQNVTLSCEQNLNHDAMYWYRQDPGQGLRLIYYSQIVNDFQKGDIAEGYSVSREKKESFPLTVTSAQKNPTAFYLCASNPTSGRESSYNEQFFGPGTRLTVL.